The clone carrying this TCR beta chain appeared a few times. Antigen specificity is unknown. The sample belongs to a study of beta chain features in type 1 diabetes. Findings of the study overall: Here, the possible influence of HLA type (on TCRB rearrangement) remained unresolved. In every one of the four CD4+ subsets, TCRB CDR3s were moderately but significantly shorter in Type 1 diabetes patients. Insertion counts at VDJ junctions were lower in type 1 diabetes patients, who also showed more deletions there.

Reverse transcribing all isolated RNA meant expressed TCRB transcripts were sequenced. About 3.57 million reads were obtained on average from naive, central memory and regulatory T cell samples. Assay used: immunoSEQ multiplex PCR; TCRdb lists only in-frame clones, some missing. The sample holds around 180,000 clones, around 7.8% seen once. Between the trimmed V and J ends, which lost 6 bases and 3 bases, there was a span of 21 bases. This CDR3 comprises 16 residues. From germline, CDR1 is SNHLY and CDR2 FYNNEI. Sample: central memory CD4+ T cells from blood. This receptor was identified in a middle-aged woman with type 1 diabetes. The chain combines TRBV2 with TRBJ2-7, with D maybe TRBD2 (5 bases). CDR3 residues: CASRRRSGDLHYEQYF. In nucleotides, the CDR3 is TGTGCCAGCAGGCGGCGAAGCGGCGACCTCCACTACGAGCAGTACTTC.